This TCR beta chain comes out of a study of graft-versus-host responses after intestinal transplantation. Study-wide context: Following induction with anti-thymocyte globulin, all recipients were given tacrolimus and steroids for about 3 years.

Generated by immunoSEQ multiplex PCR, the TCRdb table keeps only in-frame clones and is missing some. The table includes around 19,000 clones, around 40% detected once. The CDR3 runs to 10 residues. Trimming shortened V by 8 bases and J by 11 bases, and 12 bases separated the two germline ends. The germline V gene encodes CDR1 MNHEY and CDR2 SMNVEV (reference sequence). Responders that carried the CFSE label, roughly 200,000 of them, were plated with roughly 200,000 irradiated, violet-dye-labeled stimulator cells. The receptor was isolated from a human patient who was an organ donor for intestinal transplantation. V usage is TRBV27 and J usage is TRBJ1-1; D ambiguous. This specimen consisted of alloreactive CD4+ T cells from a mixed lymphocyte reaction culture, obtained before transplantation. The subset here: CFSE-low proliferating T cells sorted from roughly six-day pre-transplant mixed lymphocyte reaction (GvH or HvG direction). This chain's CDR3 is CASLWEWAFF. The CDR3 bases are TGTGCCAGCCTGTGGGAGTGGGCTTTCTTT.